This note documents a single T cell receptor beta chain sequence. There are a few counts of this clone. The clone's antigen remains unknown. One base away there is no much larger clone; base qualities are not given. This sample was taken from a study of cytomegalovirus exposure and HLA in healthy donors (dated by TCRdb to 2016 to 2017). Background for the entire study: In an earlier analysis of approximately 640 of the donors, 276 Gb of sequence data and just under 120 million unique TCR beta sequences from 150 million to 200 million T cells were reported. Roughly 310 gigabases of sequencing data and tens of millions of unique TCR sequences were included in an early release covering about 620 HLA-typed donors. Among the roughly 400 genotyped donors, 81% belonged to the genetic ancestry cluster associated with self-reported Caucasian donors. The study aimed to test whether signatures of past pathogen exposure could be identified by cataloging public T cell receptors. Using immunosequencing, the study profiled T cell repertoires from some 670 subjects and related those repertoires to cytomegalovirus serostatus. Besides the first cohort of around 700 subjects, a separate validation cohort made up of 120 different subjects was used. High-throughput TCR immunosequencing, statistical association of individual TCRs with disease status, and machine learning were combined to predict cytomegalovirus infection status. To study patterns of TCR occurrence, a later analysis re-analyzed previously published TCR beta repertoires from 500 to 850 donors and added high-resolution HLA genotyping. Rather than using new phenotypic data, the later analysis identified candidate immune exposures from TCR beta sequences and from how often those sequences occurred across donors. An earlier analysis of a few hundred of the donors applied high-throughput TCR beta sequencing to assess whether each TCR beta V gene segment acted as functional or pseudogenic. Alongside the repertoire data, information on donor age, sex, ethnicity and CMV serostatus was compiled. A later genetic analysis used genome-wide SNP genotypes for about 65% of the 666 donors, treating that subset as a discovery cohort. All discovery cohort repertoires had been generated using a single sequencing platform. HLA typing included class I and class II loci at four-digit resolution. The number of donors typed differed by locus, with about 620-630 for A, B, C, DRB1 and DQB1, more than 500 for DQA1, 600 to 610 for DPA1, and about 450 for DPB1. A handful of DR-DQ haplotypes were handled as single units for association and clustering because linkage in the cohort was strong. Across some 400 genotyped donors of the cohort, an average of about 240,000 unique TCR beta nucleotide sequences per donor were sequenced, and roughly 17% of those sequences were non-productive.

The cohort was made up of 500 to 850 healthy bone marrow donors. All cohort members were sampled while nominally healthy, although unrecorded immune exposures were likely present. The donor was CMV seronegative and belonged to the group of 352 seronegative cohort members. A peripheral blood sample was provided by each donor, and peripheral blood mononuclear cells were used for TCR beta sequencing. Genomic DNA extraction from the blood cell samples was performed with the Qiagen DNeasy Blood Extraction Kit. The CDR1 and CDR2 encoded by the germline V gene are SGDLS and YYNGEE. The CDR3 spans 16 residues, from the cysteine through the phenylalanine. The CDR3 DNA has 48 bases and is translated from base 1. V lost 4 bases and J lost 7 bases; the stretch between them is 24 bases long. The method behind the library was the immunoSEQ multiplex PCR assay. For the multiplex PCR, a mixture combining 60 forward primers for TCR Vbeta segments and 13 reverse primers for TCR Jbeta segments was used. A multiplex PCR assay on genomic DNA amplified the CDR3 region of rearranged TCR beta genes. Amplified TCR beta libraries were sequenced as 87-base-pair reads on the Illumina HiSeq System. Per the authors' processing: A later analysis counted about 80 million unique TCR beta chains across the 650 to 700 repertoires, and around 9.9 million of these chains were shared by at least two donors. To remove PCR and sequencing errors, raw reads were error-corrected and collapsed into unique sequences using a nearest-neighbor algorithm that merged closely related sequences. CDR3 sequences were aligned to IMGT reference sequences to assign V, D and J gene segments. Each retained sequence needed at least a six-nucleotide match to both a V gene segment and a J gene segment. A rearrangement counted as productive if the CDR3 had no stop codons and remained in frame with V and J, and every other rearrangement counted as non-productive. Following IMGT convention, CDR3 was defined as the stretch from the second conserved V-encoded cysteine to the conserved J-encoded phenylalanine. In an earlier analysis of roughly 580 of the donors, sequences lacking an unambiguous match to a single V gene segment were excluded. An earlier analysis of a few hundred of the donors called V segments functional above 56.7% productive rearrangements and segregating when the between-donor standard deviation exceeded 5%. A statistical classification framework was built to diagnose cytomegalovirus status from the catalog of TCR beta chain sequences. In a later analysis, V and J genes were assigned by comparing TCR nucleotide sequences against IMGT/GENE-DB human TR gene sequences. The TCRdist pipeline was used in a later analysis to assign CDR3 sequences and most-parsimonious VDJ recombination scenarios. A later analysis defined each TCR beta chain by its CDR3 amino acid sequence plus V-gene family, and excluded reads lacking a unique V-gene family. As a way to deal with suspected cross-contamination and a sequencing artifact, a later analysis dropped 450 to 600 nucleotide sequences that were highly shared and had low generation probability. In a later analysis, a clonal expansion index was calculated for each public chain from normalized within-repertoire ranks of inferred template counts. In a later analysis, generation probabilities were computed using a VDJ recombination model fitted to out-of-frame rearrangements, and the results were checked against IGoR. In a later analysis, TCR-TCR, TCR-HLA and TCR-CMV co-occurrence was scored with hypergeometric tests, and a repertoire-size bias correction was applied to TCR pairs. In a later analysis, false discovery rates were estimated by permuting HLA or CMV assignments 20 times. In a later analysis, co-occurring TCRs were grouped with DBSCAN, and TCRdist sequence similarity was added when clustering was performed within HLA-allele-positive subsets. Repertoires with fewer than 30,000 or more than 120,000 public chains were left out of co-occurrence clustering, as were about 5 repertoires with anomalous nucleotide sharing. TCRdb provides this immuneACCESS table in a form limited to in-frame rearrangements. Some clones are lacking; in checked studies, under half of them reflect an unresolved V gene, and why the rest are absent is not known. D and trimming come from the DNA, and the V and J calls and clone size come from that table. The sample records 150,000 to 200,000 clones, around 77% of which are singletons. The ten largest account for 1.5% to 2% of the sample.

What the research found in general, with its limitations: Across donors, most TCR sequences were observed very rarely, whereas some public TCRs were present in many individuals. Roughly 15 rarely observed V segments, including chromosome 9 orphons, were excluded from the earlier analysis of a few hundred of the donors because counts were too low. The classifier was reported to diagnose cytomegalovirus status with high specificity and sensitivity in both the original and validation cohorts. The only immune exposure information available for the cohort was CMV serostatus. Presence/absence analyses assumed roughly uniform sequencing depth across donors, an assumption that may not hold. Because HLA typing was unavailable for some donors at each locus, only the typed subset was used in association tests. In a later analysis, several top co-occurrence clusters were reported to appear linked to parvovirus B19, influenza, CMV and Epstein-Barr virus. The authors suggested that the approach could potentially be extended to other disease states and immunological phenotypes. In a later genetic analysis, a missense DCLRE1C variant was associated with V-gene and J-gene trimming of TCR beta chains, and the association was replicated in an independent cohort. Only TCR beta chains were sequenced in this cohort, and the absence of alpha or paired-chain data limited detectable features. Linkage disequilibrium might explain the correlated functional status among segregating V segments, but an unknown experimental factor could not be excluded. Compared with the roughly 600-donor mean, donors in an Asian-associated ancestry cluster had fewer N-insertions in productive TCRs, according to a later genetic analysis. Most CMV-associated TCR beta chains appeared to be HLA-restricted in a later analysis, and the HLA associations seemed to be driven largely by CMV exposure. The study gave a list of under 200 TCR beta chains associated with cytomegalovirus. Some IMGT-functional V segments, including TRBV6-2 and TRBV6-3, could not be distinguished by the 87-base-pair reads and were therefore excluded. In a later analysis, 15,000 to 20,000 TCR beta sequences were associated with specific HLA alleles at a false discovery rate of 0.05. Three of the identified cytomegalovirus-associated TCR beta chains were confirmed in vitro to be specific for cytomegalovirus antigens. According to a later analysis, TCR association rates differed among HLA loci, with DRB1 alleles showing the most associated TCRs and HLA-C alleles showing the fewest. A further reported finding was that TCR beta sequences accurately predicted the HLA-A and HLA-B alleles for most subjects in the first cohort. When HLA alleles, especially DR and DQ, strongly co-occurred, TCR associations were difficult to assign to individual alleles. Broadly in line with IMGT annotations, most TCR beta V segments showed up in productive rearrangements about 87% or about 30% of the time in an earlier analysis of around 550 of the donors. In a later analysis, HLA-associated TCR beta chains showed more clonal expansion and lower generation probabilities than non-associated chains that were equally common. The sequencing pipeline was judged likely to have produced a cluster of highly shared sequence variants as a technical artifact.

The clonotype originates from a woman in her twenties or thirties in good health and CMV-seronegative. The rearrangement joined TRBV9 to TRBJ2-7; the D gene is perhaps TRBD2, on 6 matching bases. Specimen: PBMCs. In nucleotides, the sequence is TGTGCCAGCAGCATCCGAGGAGGGGCGGACCAAGGGGAGCAGTACTTC. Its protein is CASSIRGGADQGEQYF.